A few counts support the clone carrying this T cell receptor beta chain. As yet, its antigen is unknown. V was cut by 0 bases and J by 1 base, with 19 bases left in between. CDR1 is LGHNA and CDR2 is YNFKEQ in the germline V gene. The CDR3 is 19 amino acids. The data originate from a study of beta chain features in type 1 diabetes. Study-wide background: Sorted cells examined across all samples numbered roughly 100 million. Notes on the study in general: Within each of all four CD4+ subsets, Type 1 diabetes patients had TCRB CDR3s that were moderately but significantly shorter. There were fewer insertions and more deletions at the VDJ junctions of type 1 diabetes patients. cDNA-based reads could over-represent cells with high TCR expression.

Expressed TCRB transcripts were sequenced because the isolated RNA had all been reverse transcribed beforehand. The assay was immunoSEQ multiplex PCR, and TCRdb's table has in-frame clones only and misses some. This sample has roughly 330,000 clones; less than 15% occur once, and the top ten carry 0.015%. It was one heparinised blood draw, averaging about 0.12 L, that each donor gave. The sequencing input was naive CD4+ T cells from blood. The receptor was isolated from a woman in her late teens or twenties with type 1 diabetes. The chain couples TRBV4-2 to TRBJ2-4; tentative D call: TRBD1 (6 bases). The chain's CDR3 is CASSQEGRGVGAAKNIQYF. The CDR3 nucleotides read TGTGCCAGCAGCCAAGAGGGTCGGGGAGTGGGGGCGGCCAAAAACATTCAGTACTTC.